Presented here are 17 T cell receptor beta chains from one specimen sequenced in a study of siplizumab effects on memory and regulatory T cells. Generated by immunoSEQ multiplex PCR, the TCRdb table keeps only in-frame clones and is missing some. Seen here are under 100,000 clones, roughly 94% observed once, and the top ten hold about 1.4%. Sequenced: non-Treg CD4+ T cells sorted from blood. The receptors originated from a human donor in good health.

This chain joins TRBV29-1 and TRBJ2-5; no definite D call. CDR3 length equals 12 residues. Germline V gene data show CDR1 as SQVTM and CDR2 as ANQGSEA. V gave up 4 bases and J gave up 1 base, with 7 bases separating them. In DNA form, the CDR3 reads TGCAGCGTTGGGGCGACCCAAGAGACCCAGTACTTC. Protein: CSVGATQETQYF. Full variable domain (outside the CDR3, taken from reference TRBV29-1 and TRBJ2-5): SAVISQKPSRDICQRGTSLTIQCQVDSQVTMMFWYRQQPGQSLTLIATANQGSEATYESGFVIDKFPISRPNLTFSTLTVSNMSPEDSSIYLCSVGATQETQYFGPGTRLLVL.

V gene TRBV9 combines with J gene TRBJ2-1; D possibly corresponds to TRBD2 (10 bases). The CDR3 consists of 19 residues. Deletions cut 0 bases from V and 7 bases from J, with 26 bases between. Germline V lookup: CDR1 SGDLS, CDR2 YYNGEE. The CDR3 DNA is TGTGCCAGCAGCGTAGACAGGGGGCAGTTTGCGGGACTAGCGAATGAGCAGTTCTTC. Amino acid sequence: CASSVDRGQFAGLANEQFF.

The DNA of the CDR3 is TGTGCCACCAGCAGAGCCGGGGGGCCTTACAATGAGCAGTTCTTC. The encoded protein is CATSRAGGPYNEQFF. V usage is TRBV15 and J usage is TRBJ2-1, with D possibly being TRBD2 (7 bases). This CDR3 has 15 residues. V lost 1 base, J lost 4 bases, and 11 bases lay in between. Germline V gene lookup returns CDR1 LNHNV and CDR2 YYDKDF (reference sequence).

The V gene is TRBV14, the J gene TRBJ2-7; D gene uncertain. Trimming cost V 4 bases and J 4 bases, with 14 bases left between them. Germline CDR1 is SGHDN and CDR2 is FVKESK. The CDR3 has 14 residues. The DNA for the CDR3 is TGTGCCAGCAGCCCGTTGACCCGAACGTACGAGCAGTACTTC. It codes for CASSPLTRTYEQYF. Supplemented by reference TRBV14 and TRBJ2-7, the full variable domain reads EAGVTQFPSHSVIEKGQTVTLRCDPISGHDNLYWYRRVMGKEIKFLLHFVKESKQDESGMPNNRFLAERTGGTYSTLKVQPAELEDSGVYFCASSPLTRTYEQYFGPGTRLTVT.

V gene TRBV5-1 combines with J gene TRBJ2-7, with 7 bases that match TRBD2. The V gene's germline CDR1 is SGHRS and CDR2 YFSETQ. V lost 4 bases and J lost 7; bases outside the gene matches: 11. This CDR3 has 14 amino acids. The CDR3 DNA reads TGCGCCAGCAGCCAAAGGAGCGGGACGGGGGAGCAGTACTTC. Translation gives CASSQRSGTGEQYF.

The gene calls are TRBV5-1 and TRBJ2-5, with 8 bases aligning to TRBD1. The V and J ends lost 0 bases and 5 bases, in that order; junction bases with no gene match: 9. Germline V gene lookup returns CDR1 SGHRS and CDR2 YFSETQ. The CDR3 length is 16 residues. For the CDR3, the DNA is TGCGCCAGCAGCTTGGCCCCAGGGGGCGCGGCGGAGACCCAGTACTTC. Protein: CASSLAPGGAAETQYF.

This chain uses TRBV10-2 with TRBJ2-7, with 9 nucleotides matching TRBD2. V trimming: 7 bases; J trimming: 7 bases; junction bases outside the gene matches: 8. The CDR3 extends over 13 amino acids. Per germline, CDR1 WSHSY and CDR2 SAAADI. In nucleotides, the CDR3 is TGCGCCAGCATCTTAGCGGGAGCCCGAGAGCAGTACTTC. It encodes CASILAGAREQYF.

A note on this clone: Different DNA sequences within this sample yield the same CDR3. The chain links TRBV28 to TRBJ1-2; D unclear. The V end was cut by 5 bases, the J end by 1 base, with 5 bases between. The germline V gene encodes CDR1 MDHEN and CDR2 SYDVKM. CDR3 length: 12 amino acids. CDR3 residues: CASSPSNYGYTF. The CDR3 nucleotides read TGTGCCAGCAGTCCTAGTAACTATGGCTACACCTTC.

V and J are TRBV5-1 and TRBJ2-5, with 9 bases identical to TRBD1. CDR3 length: 15 amino acids. V lost 0 bases and J lost 7; bases outside the gene matches: 7. Germline CDR1 and CDR2: SGHRS and YFSETQ. CDR3 bases: TGCGCCAGCAGCTTGGACAGGGGGCGAACGGGGACCCAGTACTTC. The encoded protein is CASSLDRGRTGTQYF.

This chain links TRBV7-2 with TRBJ1-2, with no clear D. The germline V gene encodes CDR1 SGHTA and CDR2 FQGNSA. The germline V and J ends were trimmed by 5 bases and 13 bases, with 14 bases remaining between them. The CDR3 length is 11 residues. The DNA for the CDR3 is TGTGCCAGCAGCGCTCAAATATCCCCCACCTTC. It codes for CASSAQISPTF.

In regard to this clone: One end of the junction is discordant with germline, which a read error may explain. This sequence joins TRBV28 and TRBJ1-5; D is ambiguous. The CDR3 covers 9 residues. The V gene's germline CDR1 is MDHEN and CDR2 SYDVKM. The CDR3 DNA follows: TGTGCCAGCAGGGTCGATTTGACTTTT. Its translation: CASRVDLTF. The entire variable domain, with the rest obtained from reference TRBV28 and TRBJ1-5, is as follows: DVKVTQSSRYLVKRTGEKVFLECVQDMDHENMFWYRQDPGLGLRLIYFSYDVKMKEKGDIPEGYSVSREKKERFSLILESASTNQTSMYLCASRVDLTFGDGTRLSIL.

The chain combines TRBV28 with TRBJ2-7, with D possibly matching TRBD2 (6 bases). CDR1 is MDHEN and CDR2 is SYDVKM in the germline V gene. V lost 5 bases and J lost 4, with 15 bases in between. The CDR3 contains 14 residues. The CDR3 DNA follows: TGTGCCAGCAGTCCCGGGCGACTAGTTTACGAGCAGTACTTC. Its translation: CASSPGRLVYEQYF.

The rearrangement links TRBV6-5 to TRBJ1-2; possibly TRBD1 for D (5 bases). Deletions cut 5 bases from V and 7 bases from J, with 17 bases between. The germline gives CDR1 MNHEY, CDR2 SVGAGI. The CDR3 is 14 amino acids. The CDR3 DNA sequence: TGTGCCAGCAGTCGTGGACACGAAAGCGGTGGCTACACCTTC. Its protein product is CASSRGHESGGYTF.

The rearrangement joins TRBV28 to TRBJ2-5; 8 bases match TRBD1. The J call may be in error: the DNA end matches TRBJ2-7 better. The CDR3 extends over 13 amino acids. In germline, CDR1 is MDHEN, CDR2 SYDVKM. This CDR3 is CASGNRGSHEQYF. CDR3 nucleotide sequence: TGTGCCAGCGGGAACAGGGGGAGCCACGAGCAGTACTTC.

The chain recombines TRBV14 with TRBJ1-2, with D maybe TRBD1 (5 bases). Germline V gene sequence: CDR1 SGHDN, CDR2 FVKESK. V was clipped by 0 bases and J by 10 bases, with 9 bases between them. This CDR3 has 12 amino acids. The CDR3, as DNA: TGTGCCAGCAGCCAAGAAAGAGGGACCTACACCTTC. This encodes CASSQERGTYTF.

The chain combines TRBV28 with TRBJ2-7; D not certain. Germline V gene data show CDR1 as MDHEN and CDR2 as SYDVKM. This CDR3 has 12 amino acids. The V end was cut by 4 bases, the J end by 2 bases, with 6 bases between. The CDR3 DNA reads TGTGCCAGCAGTTCATTCCCCTACGAGCAGTACTTC. Its protein product is CASSSFPYEQYF.

This chain joins TRBV5-1 and TRBJ2-5, with 8 bases aligning to TRBD2. Germline CDR1 SGHRS, CDR2 YFSETQ. V shed 5 bases and J 5 bases; nucleotides not matched to a gene: 5. CDR3 length equals 13 residues. CDR3 sequence reads: CASRRASGETQYF. The CDR3 DNA reads TGCGCCAGCAGGAGAGCTAGCGGGGAGACCCAGTACTTC.